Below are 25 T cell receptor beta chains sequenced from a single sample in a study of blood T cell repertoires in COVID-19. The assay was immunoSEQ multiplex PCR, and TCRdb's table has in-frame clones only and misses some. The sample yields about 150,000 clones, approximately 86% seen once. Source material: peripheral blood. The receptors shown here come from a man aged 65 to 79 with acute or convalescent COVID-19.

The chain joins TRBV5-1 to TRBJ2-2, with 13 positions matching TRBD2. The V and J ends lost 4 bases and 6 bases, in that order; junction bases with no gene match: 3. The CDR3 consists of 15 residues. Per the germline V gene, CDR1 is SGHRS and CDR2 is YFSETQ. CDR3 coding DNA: TGCGCCAGCAGCCCGGGACTAGCGGGATCCGGGGAGCTGTTTTTT. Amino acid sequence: CASSPGLAGSGELFF. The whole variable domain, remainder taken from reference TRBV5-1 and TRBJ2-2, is KAGVTQTPRYLIKTRGQQVTLSCSPISGHRSVSWYQQTPGQGLQFLFEYFSETQRNKGNFPGRFSGRQFSNSRSEMNVSTLELGDSALYLCASSPGLAGSGELFFGEGSRLTVL.

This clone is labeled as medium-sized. The CDR3 DNA sequence: TGCAGCGTTGCAGGGGAGGGAGCAACTAATGAAAAACTGTTTTTT. Its protein is CSVAGEGATNEKLFF. The rearrangement uses TRBV29-1 and TRBJ1-4; D perhaps matches TRBD1 (6 bases). Trimming removed 4 bases at V and 0 bases at J, with 12 bases between. The CDR3 is 15 amino acids. Germline CDR1 SQVTM, CDR2 ANQGSEA. Supplemented by reference TRBV29-1 and TRBJ1-4, the full variable domain reads SAVISQKPSRDICQRGTSLTIQCQVDSQVTMMFWYRQQPGQSLTLIATANQGSEATYESGFVIDKFPISRPNLTFSTLTVSNMSPEDSSIYLCSVAGEGATNEKLFFGSGTQLSVL.

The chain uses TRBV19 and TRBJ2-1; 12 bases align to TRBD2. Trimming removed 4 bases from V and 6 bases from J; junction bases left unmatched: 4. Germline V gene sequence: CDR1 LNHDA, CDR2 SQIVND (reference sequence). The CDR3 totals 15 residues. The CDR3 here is CASSTGLAGSNEQFF. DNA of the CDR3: TGTGCCAGTAGTACGGGACTAGCGGGCTCCAATGAGCAGTTCTTC. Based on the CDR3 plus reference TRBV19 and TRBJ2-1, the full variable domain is DGGITQSPKYLFRKEGQNVTLSCEQNLNHDAMYWYRQDPGQGLRLIYYSQIVNDFQKGDIAEGYSVSREKKESFPLTVTSAQKNPTAFYLCASSTGLAGSNEQFFGPGTRLTVL.

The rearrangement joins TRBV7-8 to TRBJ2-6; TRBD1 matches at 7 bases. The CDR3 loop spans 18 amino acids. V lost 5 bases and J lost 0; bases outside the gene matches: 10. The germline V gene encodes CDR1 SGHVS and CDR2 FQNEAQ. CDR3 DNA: TGTGCCAGCAGCGCACGGGCCGCAGGGGGCTCTGGGGCCAACGTCCTGACTTTC. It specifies CASSARAAGGSGANVLTF.

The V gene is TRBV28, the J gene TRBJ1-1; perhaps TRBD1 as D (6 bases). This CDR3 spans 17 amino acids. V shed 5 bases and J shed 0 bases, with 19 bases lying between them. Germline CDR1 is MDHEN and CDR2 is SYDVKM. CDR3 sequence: CASSGPGPGQLNTEAFF. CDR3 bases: TGTGCCAGCAGTGGTCCTGGACCCGGACAGCTGAACACTGAAGCTTTCTTT.

CDR3 region: CASSPVRGRETQYF. DNA for the CDR3: TGTGCCAGCTCACCAGTAAGGGGCCGGGAGACCCAGTACTTC. V and J are TRBV18 and TRBJ2-5, with D possibly being TRBD1 (5 bases). The CDR3 is 14 amino acids. Germline loops: CDR1 KGHSH, CDR2 LQKENI. V shed 2 bases and J shed 5 bases, with 12 bases lying between them.

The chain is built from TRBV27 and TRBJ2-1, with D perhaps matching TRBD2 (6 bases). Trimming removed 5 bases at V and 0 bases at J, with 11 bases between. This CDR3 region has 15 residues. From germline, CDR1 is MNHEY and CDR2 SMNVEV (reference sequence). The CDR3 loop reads CASSPLASSYNEQFF. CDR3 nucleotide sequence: TGTGCCAGCAGTCCTCTAGCGAGCTCCTACAATGAGCAGTTCTTC.

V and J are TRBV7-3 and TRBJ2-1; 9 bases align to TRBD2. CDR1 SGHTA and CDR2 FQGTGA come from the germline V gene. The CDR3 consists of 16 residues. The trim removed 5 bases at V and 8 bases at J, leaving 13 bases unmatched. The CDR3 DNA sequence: TGTGCCAGCAGCGACTCAGCGGGGGGACTCCACGATGAGCAGTTCTTC. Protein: CASSDSAGGLHDEQFF.

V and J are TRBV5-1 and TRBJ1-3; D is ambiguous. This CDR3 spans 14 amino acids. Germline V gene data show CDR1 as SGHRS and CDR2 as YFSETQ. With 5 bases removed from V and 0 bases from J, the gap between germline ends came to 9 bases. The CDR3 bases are TGCGCCAGCAGTCAAGAGAGCTCTGGAAACACCATATATTTT. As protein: CASSQESSGNTIYF.

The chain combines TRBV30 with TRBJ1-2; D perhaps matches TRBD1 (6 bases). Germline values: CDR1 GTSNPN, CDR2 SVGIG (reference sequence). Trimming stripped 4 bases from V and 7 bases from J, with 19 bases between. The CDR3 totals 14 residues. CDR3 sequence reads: CAWNQEQGSGGYTF. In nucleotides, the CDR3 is TGTGCCTGGAATCAAGAACAGGGTTCTGGTGGCTACACCTTC. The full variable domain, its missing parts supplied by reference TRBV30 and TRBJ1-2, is SQTIHQWPATLVQPVGSPLSLECTVEGTSNPNLYWYRQAAGRGLQLLFYSVGIGQISSEVPQNLSASRPQDRQFILSSKKLLLSDSGFYLCAWNQEQGSGGYTFGSGTRLTVV.

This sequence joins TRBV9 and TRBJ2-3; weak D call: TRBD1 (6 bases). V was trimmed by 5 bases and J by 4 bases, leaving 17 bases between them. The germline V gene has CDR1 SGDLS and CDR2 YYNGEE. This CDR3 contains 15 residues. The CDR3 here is CASSFSGDRADTQYF. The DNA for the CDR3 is TGTGCCAGCAGTTTCTCAGGGGACCGGGCAGATACGCAGTATTTT.

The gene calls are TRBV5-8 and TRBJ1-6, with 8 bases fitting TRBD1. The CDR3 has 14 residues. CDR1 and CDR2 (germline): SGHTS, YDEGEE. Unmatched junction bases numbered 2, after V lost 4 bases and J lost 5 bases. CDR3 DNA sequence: TGTGCCAGCAGCCCGGACAGGGATAATTCACCCCTCCACTTT. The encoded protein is CASSPDRDNSPLHF. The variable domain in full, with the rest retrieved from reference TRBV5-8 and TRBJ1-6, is EAGVTQSPTHLIKTRGQQATLRCSPISGHTSVYWYQQALGLGLQFLLWYDEGEERNRGNFPPRFSGRQFPNYSSELNVNALELEDSALYLCASSPDRDNSPLHFGNGTRLTVT.

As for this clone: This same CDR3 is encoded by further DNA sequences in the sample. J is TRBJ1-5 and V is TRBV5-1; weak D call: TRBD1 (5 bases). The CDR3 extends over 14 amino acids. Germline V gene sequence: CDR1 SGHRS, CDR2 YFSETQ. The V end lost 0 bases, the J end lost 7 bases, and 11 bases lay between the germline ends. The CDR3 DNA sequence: TGCGCCAGCAGCTTGGGGGGCGGGGGGCAGCCCCAGCATTTT. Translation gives CASSLGGGGQPQHF.

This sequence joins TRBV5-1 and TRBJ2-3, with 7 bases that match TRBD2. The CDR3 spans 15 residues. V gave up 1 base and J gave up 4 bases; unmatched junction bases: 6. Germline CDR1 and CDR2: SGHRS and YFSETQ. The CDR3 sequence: CASSLPAGMSDTQYF. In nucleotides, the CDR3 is TGCGCCAGCAGCTTGCCAGCGGGAATGTCAGATACGCAGTATTTT. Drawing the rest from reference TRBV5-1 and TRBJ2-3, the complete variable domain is KAGVTQTPRYLIKTRGQQVTLSCSPISGHRSVSWYQQTPGQGLQFLFEYFSETQRNKGNFPGRFSGRQFSNSRSEMNVSTLELGDSALYLCASSLPAGMSDTQYFGPGTRLTVL.

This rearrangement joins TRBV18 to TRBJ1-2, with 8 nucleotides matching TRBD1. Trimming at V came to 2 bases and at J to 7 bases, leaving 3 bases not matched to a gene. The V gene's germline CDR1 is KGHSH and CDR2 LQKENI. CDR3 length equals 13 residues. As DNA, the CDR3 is TGTGCCAGCTCACCAGGACAGGGCGTTGGCTACACCTTC. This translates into CASSPGQGVGYTF.

The CDR3 DNA follows: TGTGCCAGCAGACCAAAAACCGGGACAGGGGGCTTACTGTACACTGAAGCTTTCTTT. It yields the protein CASRPKTGTGGLLYTEAFF. The V and J genes are TRBV28 and TRBJ1-1; 12 nucleotides match TRBD1. Germline V CDR1 and CDR2: MDHEN, SYDVKM. The CDR3 totals 19 residues. Trimming cost V 6 bases and J 3 bases; bases outside gene matches: 17.

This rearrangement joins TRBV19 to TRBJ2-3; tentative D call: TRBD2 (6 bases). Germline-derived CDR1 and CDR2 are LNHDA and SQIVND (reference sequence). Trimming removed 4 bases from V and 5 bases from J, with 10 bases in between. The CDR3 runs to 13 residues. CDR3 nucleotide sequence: TGTGCCAGTAGTAGCGGGATGGTAGATACGCAGTATTTT. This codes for CASSSGMVDTQYF.

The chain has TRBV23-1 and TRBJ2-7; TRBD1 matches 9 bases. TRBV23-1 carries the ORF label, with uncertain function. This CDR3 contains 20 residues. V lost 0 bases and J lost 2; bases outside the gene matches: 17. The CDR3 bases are TGCGCCAGCAGTCAATCTTTGACAGGGGGGGCCTCCCGCAATACCTACGAGCAGTACTTC. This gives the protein CASSQSLTGGASRNTYEQYF.

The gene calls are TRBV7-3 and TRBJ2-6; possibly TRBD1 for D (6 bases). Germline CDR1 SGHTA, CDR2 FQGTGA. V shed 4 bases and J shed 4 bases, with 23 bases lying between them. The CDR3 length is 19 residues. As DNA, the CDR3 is TGTGCCAGCAGCTCCCCCCCGACAGGTTTGGCGGCGGGGGCCAACGTCCTGACTTTC. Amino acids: CASSSPPTGLAAGANVLTF. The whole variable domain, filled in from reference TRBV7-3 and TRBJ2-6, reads GAGVSQTPSNKVTEKGKYVELRCDPISGHTALYWYRQSLGQGPEFLIYFQGTGAADDSGLPNDRFFAVRPEGSVSTLKIQRTERGDSAVYLCASSSPPTGLAAGANVLTFGAGSRLTVL.

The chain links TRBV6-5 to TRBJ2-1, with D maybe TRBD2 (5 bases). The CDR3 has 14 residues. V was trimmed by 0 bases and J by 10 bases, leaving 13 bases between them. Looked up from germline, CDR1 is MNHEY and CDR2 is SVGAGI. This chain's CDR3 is CASSYSPGSAEQFF. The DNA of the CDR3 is TGTGCCAGCAGTTACTCCCCCGGTAGCGCCGAGCAGTTCTTC.

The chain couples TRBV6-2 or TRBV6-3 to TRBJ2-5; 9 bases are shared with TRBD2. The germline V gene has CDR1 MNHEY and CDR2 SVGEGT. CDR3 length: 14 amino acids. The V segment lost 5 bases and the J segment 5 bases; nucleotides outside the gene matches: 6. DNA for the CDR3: TGTGCCAGCAGTAGGACTAGCGATAAGGAGACCCAGTACTTC. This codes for CASSRTSDKETQYF.

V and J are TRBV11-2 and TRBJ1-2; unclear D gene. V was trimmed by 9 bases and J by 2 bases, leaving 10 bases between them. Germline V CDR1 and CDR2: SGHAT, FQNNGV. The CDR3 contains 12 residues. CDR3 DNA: TGTGCCAGTGCTGGGCAGAACTATGGCTACACCTTC. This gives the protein CASAGQNYGYTF.

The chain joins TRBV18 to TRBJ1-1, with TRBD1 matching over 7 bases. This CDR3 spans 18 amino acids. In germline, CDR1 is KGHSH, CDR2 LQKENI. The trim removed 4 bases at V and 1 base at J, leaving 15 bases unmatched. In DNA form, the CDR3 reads TGTGCCAGCTCACTTAGACAGGGCGTCCCCAAAGGGAACACTGAAGCTTTCTTT. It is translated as CASSLRQGVPKGNTEAFF.

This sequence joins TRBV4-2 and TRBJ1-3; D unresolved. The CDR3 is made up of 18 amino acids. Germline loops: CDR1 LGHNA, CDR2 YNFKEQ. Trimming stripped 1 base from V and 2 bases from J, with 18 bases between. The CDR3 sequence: CASSQARDLILPGNTIYF. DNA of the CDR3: TGTGCCAGCAGCCAAGCCCGAGATCTAATTCTACCTGGAAACACCATATATTTT.

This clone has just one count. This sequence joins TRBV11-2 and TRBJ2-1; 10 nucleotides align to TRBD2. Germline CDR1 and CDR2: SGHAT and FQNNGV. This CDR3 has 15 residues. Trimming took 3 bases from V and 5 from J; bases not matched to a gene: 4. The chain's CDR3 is CASSFSGRLDNEQFF. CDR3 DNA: TGTGCCAGCAGCTTTAGCGGGAGGCTAGACAATGAGCAGTTCTTC. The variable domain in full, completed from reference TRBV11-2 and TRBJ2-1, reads EAGVAQSPRYKIIEKRQSVAFWCNPISGHATLYWYQQILGQGPKLLIQFQNNGVVDDSQLPKDRFSAERLKGVDSTLKIQPAKLEDSAVYLCASSFSGRLDNEQFFGPGTRLTVL.